One and the same sample provided the 30 T cell receptor beta chains below, sequenced in a study of blood T cell repertoires in COVID-19. Measured with immunoSEQ multiplex PCR; TCRdb has only the in-frame clones, and not every one. This table has 200,000 to 250,000 clones, about four fifths appearing once. The sequencing sample was made of peripheral blood. These receptors originate from a woman aged 18-29 years with acute or convalescent COVID-19.

The genes are TRBV6-2 or TRBV6-3 and TRBJ1-2; tentatively, D is TRBD1 (5 bases). CDR3 size: 14 residues. Germline CDR1 and CDR2: MNHEY and SVGEGT. V lost 0 bases and J lost 4, with 9 bases in between. CDR3 DNA sequence: TGTGCCAGCAGTTACTCGGGCAGGGTCTATGGCTACACCTTC. The encoded protein is CASSYSGRVYGYTF.

This clone was counted a single time. The chain couples TRBV6-1 to TRBJ2-3, with TRBD2 identical over 8 bases. Losses at the gene ends were 2 bases for V and 0 bases for J; bases not matched to a gene: 1. Germline values: CDR1 MNHNS, CDR2 SASEGT. This CDR3 is built from 15 residues. The CDR3 protein is CASSESSGSTDTQYF. The CDR3 nucleotides read TGTGCCAGCAGTGAATCTAGCGGGAGCACAGATACGCAGTATTTT.

This chain connects TRBV3-1 (or the pseudogene TRBV3-2) to TRBJ2-1; 12 bases are shared with TRBD2. Unmatched junction bases numbered 10, after V lost 4 bases and J lost 0 bases. In germline, CDR1 is LGHDT, CDR2 YNNKEL (reference sequence). This CDR3 is built from 19 residues. The CDR3 sequence: CASSPSPSGRALSYNEQFF. CDR3 nucleotides: TGTGCCAGCAGCCCATCCCCTAGCGGGAGGGCCCTCTCCTACAATGAGCAGTTCTTC.

This rearrangement joins TRBV7-8 to TRBJ2-4; 8 positions match TRBD2. Germline V lookup: CDR1 SGHVS, CDR2 FQNEAQ. This CDR3 has 14 residues. J was trimmed by 7 bases and V by 5 bases; bases with no gene match: 7. The CDR3 region has the DNA TGTGCCAGCAGCGGGACGACTAGCGTGAACATTCAGTACTTC. The encoded protein is CASSGTTSVNIQYF.

This chain connects TRBV6-5 to TRBJ2-7, with 8 bases that match TRBD1. Germline CDR1 is MNHEY and CDR2 is SVGAGI. V dropped 0 bases and J dropped 6; count of bases not matched to a gene: 4. The CDR3 has 14 residues. The CDR3 DNA follows: TGTGCCAGCAGTTACTCCCAAACAGGGGGCGAGCAGTACTTC. Translated: CASSYSQTGGEQYF.

The chain uses TRBV18 and TRBJ2-4; 9 positions match TRBD1. The CDR3 is 15 amino acids. Germline loops: CDR1 KGHSH, CDR2 LQKENI. J lost 5 bases, V lost 1 base, and 3 bases had no gene match. The DNA of the CDR3 is TGTGCCAGCTCACCACTGGGACAGGGCCAAAACATTCAGTACTTC. Protein product: CASSPLGQGQNIQYF.

The chain couples TRBV10-2 to TRBJ2-7; possible D gene TRBD2, 6 bases. The length of the CDR3 is 16 residues. Trimming took 3 bases from V and 3 from J, leaving 18 bases between them. Germline V lookup: CDR1 WSHSY, CDR2 SAAADI. The CDR3 spells CASSDPLGGAVYEQYF. The DNA of the CDR3 is TGCGCCAGCAGTGACCCATTGGGAGGCGCCGTCTACGAGCAGTACTTC.

The chain couples TRBV7-3 to TRBJ2-5; 7 nucleotides line up with TRBD2. Germline V gives CDR1 SGHTA, CDR2 FQGTGA. V trimming: 5 bases; J trimming: 5 bases; junction bases outside the gene matches: 11. This CDR3 has 15 residues. DNA for the CDR3: TGTGCCAGCAGCGTAAAAATAGGGGAGGGGGAGACCCAGTACTTC. This gives the protein CASSVKIGEGETQYF. Full variable domain (remainder filled in from reference TRBV7-3 and TRBJ2-5): GAGVSQTPSNKVTEKGKYVELRCDPISGHTALYWYRQSLGQGPEFLIYFQGTGAADDSGLPNDRFFAVRPEGSVSTLKIQRTERGDSAVYLCASSVKIGEGETQYFGPGTRLLVL.

The chain employs TRBV2 and TRBJ1-5; maybe TRBD1 (6 bases). Trimming removed 4 bases from V and 4 bases from J, with 17 bases in between. The CDR3 covers 16 residues. CDR1 is SNHLY and CDR2 is FYNNEI in the germline V gene. The CDR3, as DNA: TGTGCCAGCAGTGTGGACAGCCCCGCAGGGAATCAGCCCCAGCATTTT. This gives the protein CASSVDSPAGNQPQHF.

The chain joins TRBV4-3 to TRBJ2-3; D is perhaps TRBD2 (5 bases). V was clipped by 3 bases and J by 0 bases, with 10 bases between them. The CDR3 is 15 amino acids. Looked up from germline, CDR1 is LGHNA and CDR2 is YSLEER. CDR3 amino acids: CASSQTTPSTDTQYF. As DNA, the CDR3 is TGCGCCAGCAGCCAGACTACCCCTAGCACAGATACGCAGTATTTT.

The chain employs TRBV5-1 and TRBJ1-1; 9 positions agree with TRBD1. The germline CDR1 and CDR2 sequences are SGHRS and YFSETQ. The CDR3 is 15 residues long. The J segment lost 6 bases and the V segment lost 4 bases, leaving 10 bases of the junction unmatched. CDR3 coding DNA: TGCGCCAGCAGCATTGGTGGGACAGGGAGGGCTGAAGCTTTCTTT. Protein product: CASSIGGTGRAEAFF.

This chain joins TRBV4-2 and TRBJ1-2, with TRBD1 identical over 12 bases. Germline V lookup: CDR1 LGHNA, CDR2 YNFKEQ. Trimming took 4 bases from V and 8 from J; bases not matched to a gene: 14. The CDR3 contains 17 residues. CDR3 coding DNA: TGTGCCAGCAGCCCCAATCCCGGGACAGGGGGCCTGGAGGGCTACACCTTC. It is translated as CASSPNPGTGGLEGYTF.

The gene calls are TRBV5-1 and TRBJ1-2; D might be TRBD1 (6 bases). Germline V gene sequence: CDR1 SGHRS, CDR2 YFSETQ. The CDR3 length is 15 residues. Trimming left V 0 bases short and J 3 bases short, with 12 bases between. The CDR3 protein is CASSLGQGRDYGYTF. CDR3 nucleotide sequence: TGCGCCAGCAGCTTGGGGCAGGGGCGTGACTATGGCTACACCTTC.

The rearrangement links TRBV5-1 to TRBJ2-3, with 9 bases lining up with TRBD1. J was trimmed by 4 bases and V by 3 bases; bases with no gene match: 6. Germline V CDR1 and CDR2: SGHRS, YFSETQ. This CDR3 has 15 amino acids. This CDR3 is CASSSRDRVSDTQYF. In DNA form, the CDR3 reads TGCGCCAGCAGCTCCCGGGACAGGGTTTCAGATACGCAGTATTTT.

This chain connects TRBV10-1 to TRBJ1-1; D gene unclear. Per germline, CDR1 WNHNN and CDR2 SYGVQD (reference sequence). CDR3 size: 13 residues. Trimming cost V 0 bases and J 3 bases, with 5 bases left between them. The CDR3: CASSESRDTEAFF. The CDR3 DNA is TGCGCCAGCAGTGAGTCGCGGGACACTGAAGCTTTCTTT.

V usage is TRBV14 and J usage is TRBJ1-2; the D is unclear. The germline V gene has CDR1 SGHDN and CDR2 FVKESK. The CDR3 length is 14 residues. The germline V and J ends were trimmed by 1 base and 3 bases, with 9 bases remaining between them. For the CDR3, the DNA is TGTGCCAGCAGCCAAGCTATCCGGGACTATGGCTACACCTTC. It encodes CASSQAIRDYGYTF.

The genes are TRBV30 and TRBJ1-4, with D possibly TRBD1 on 5 matching bases. V lost 4 bases to trimming and J lost 8 bases, with 20 bases between them. This CDR3 region has 15 residues. Germline lookup yields CDR1 GTSNPN and CDR2 SVGIG (reference sequence). The CDR3 nucleotides are TGTGCCTGGACCCCGAGAGGCCTCTCAGGGGAAAAACTGTTTTTT. As protein: CAWTPRGLSGEKLFF.

This chain uses TRBV4-2 with TRBJ1-6; maybe TRBD1 (5 bases). The CDR3 covers 15 residues. In germline, CDR1 is LGHNA, CDR2 YNFKEQ. V dropped 0 bases and J dropped 7 bases, with 10 bases sitting between them. The CDR3 DNA sequence: TGTGCCAGCAGCCAAGACTGGCAGGGAAATTCACCCCTCCACTTT. The encoded protein is CASSQDWQGNSPLHF.

This chain uses TRBV13 with TRBJ2-4; 10 bases line up with TRBD1. The CDR3 is made up of 19 amino acids. CDR1 and CDR2 from the germline V gene are PRHDT and FYEKMQ (reference sequence). The junction had 15 bases not matched to a gene; V was cut back by 5 bases and J by 2 bases. Here the CDR3 DNA reads TGTGCCAGCAGCCTCCGTGGGACAGGGGCCGCACTTTCCAAAAACATTCAGTACTTC. It specifies CASSLRGTGAALSKNIQYF.

The sample holds many counts of this clone. This same CDR3 is encoded by further DNA sequences in the sample. The chain combines TRBV5-1 with TRBJ2-1; a possible D gene is TRBD2 (5 bases). Germline V CDR1 and CDR2: SGHRS, YFSETQ. The CDR3 has 11 amino acids. V lost 0 bases, J lost 10 bases, and 5 bases lay in between. The CDR3 DNA is TGCGCCAGCAGCTTGGCGGGGGAGCAGTTCTTC. This sequence encodes CASSLAGEQFF. The variable domain in full, with the rest retrieved from reference TRBV5-1 and TRBJ2-1, is KAGVTQTPRYLIKTRGQQVTLSCSPISGHRSVSWYQQTPGQGLQFLFEYFSETQRNKGNFPGRFSGRQFSNSRSEMNVSTLELGDSALYLCASSLAGEQFFGPGTRLTVL.

The chain links TRBV27 to TRBJ2-1; 8 nucleotides line up with TRBD2. Germline CDR1 MNHEY, CDR2 SMNVEV (reference sequence). Losses at the gene ends were 0 bases for V and 2 bases for J; bases not matched to a gene: 3. This CDR3 is 16 amino acids long. CDR3 loop: CASSLSRLAPYNEQFF. CDR3 bases: TGTGCCAGCAGTTTATCACGACTAGCGCCCTACAATGAGCAGTTCTTC.

J is TRBJ2-3 and V is TRBV7-9, with a tentative D call TRBD2 (5 bases). V was trimmed by 3 bases and J by 1 base, leaving 11 bases between them. The CDR3 is 15 residues long. Germline V gene sequence: CDR1 SEHNR, CDR2 FQNEAQ (reference sequence). The CDR3 nucleotides are TGTGCCAGCAGCTTCGGGAACGGGGGCACAGATACGCAGTATTTT. It encodes CASSFGNGGTDTQYF.

This clone has only one observation. The rearrangement joins TRBV3-1 (or the pseudogene TRBV3-2) to TRBJ1-1; possible D gene TRBD1, 5 bases. The germline CDR1 and CDR2 sequences are LGHDT and YNNKEL (reference sequence). Trimming took off 5 bases at V and 0 bases at J, with 13 bases between the two ends. CDR3 size: 15 residues. The CDR3 bases are TGTGCCAGCAGCTCCAGGACACAGATGAACACTGAAGCTTTCTTT. The encoded protein is CASSSRTQMNTEAFF.

The chain carries TRBV7-9 and TRBJ1-3, with D perhaps matching TRBD1 (5 bases). CDR3 length: 16 residues. Trimming left V 4 bases short and J 0 bases short, with 13 bases between. CDR1 and CDR2 (germline): SEHNR, FQNEAQ (reference sequence). For the CDR3, the DNA is TGTGCCAGCAGCTCGCCCGCGGGGGGCTCTGGAAACACCATATATTTT. Amino acid sequence: CASSSPAGGSGNTIYF.

This CDR3 reads CASSYSHLPYEQYF. In DNA, the CDR3 is TGTGCCAGCAGTTATAGTCACCTCCCCTACGAGCAGTACTTC. This chain connects TRBV6-5 to TRBJ2-7; D uncertain. This CDR3 is 14 amino acids long. CDR1 and CDR2 (germline): MNHEY, SVGAGI. V lost 3 bases and J 2 bases, leaving 11 bases between the germline ends.

This chain links TRBV10-2 with TRBJ2-1, with 12 bases lining up with TRBD2. CDR3 length equals 16 residues. Looked up from germline, CDR1 is WSHSY and CDR2 is SAAADI. V lost 11 bases, J lost 8 bases, and 16 bases stayed unmatched. The CDR3 reads CACCGWASGRAYEQFF. For the CDR3, the DNA is TGCGCCTGCTGTGGTTGGGCTAGCGGGAGGGCCTATGAGCAGTTCTTC.

This clone was seen a few times. The gene calls are TRBV28 and TRBJ2-1, with 7 bases aligning to TRBD2. The V segment lost 5 bases and the J segment 4 bases; nucleotides outside the gene matches: 8. Germline V gene lookup returns CDR1 MDHEN and CDR2 SYDVKM. The CDR3 is 15 amino acids. The chain's CDR3 is CASSPLSSGYNEQFF. The CDR3 bases are TGTGCCAGCAGTCCCCTTTCTAGCGGATACAATGAGCAGTTCTTC.

This chain connects TRBV19 to TRBJ1-1; 11 bases align to TRBD1. Germline V gives CDR1 LNHDA, CDR2 SQIVND (reference sequence). The CDR3 consists of 16 residues. J lost 11 bases, V lost 3 bases, and 14 bases had no gene match. CDR3 loop: CASSIDVGTGGLRAFF. The CDR3 nucleotides are TGTGCCAGTAGTATCGATGTAGGGACAGGGGGATTACGGGCTTTCTTT.

CDR3 DNA sequence: TGTGCCAGCAGCCCTGGGACAGGGGGACGGGGGACTGAAGCTTTCTTT. Its translation is CASSPGTGGRGTEAFF. The chain has TRBV7-8 and TRBJ1-1; the match to TRBD1 covers 11 bases. Germline V gene data show CDR1 as SGHVS and CDR2 as FQNEAQ. The V gene end was trimmed by 5 bases and the J gene end by 5 bases; junction bases not matched to a gene: 10. This CDR3 has 16 amino acids.

The chain is built from TRBV6-5 and TRBJ2-1; TRBD1 aligns across 7 bases. This CDR3 spans 13 amino acids. Germline V gives CDR1 MNHEY, CDR2 SVGAGI. The junction had 4 bases not matched to a gene; V was cut back by 7 bases and J by 4 bases. In DNA, the CDR3 is TGTGCCAGCACCGGGACAGAGTACAATGAGCAGTTCTTC. It is translated as CASTGTEYNEQFF.